The 20 T cell receptor beta chains below come from one sample, sequenced in a study of T cell responses to AZD1222 COVID-19 vaccine. TCRdb's table, derived via immunoSEQ multiplex PCR, lists solely in-frame clones and lacks some. Counted here are more than 110,000 clones, about 88% occurring once; the ten biggest clones make up 2.5% to 3.5%. Specimen: peripheral blood, collected 28 days after the second AZD1222 dose. These receptor sequences come from an adult who received the AZD1222 COVID-19 vaccine.

This sequence joins TRBV18 and TRBJ2-1; maybe TRBD2 (6 bases). The CDR3 extends over 14 amino acids. V gave up 3 bases and J gave up 1 base, with 7 bases separating them. From germline, CDR1 is KGHSH and CDR2 LQKENI. CDR3 sequence: CASSPGLSYNEQFF. Here the CDR3 DNA reads TGTGCCAGCTCACCGGGACTTTCCTACAATGAGCAGTTCTTC. The variable domain in full, with the rest retrieved from reference TRBV18 and TRBJ2-1, is NAGVMQNPRHLVRRRGQEARLRCSPMKGHSHVYWYRQLPEEGLKFMVYLQKENIIDESGMPKERFSAEFPKEGPSILRIQQVVRGDSAAYFCASSPGLSYNEQFFGPGTRLTVL.

V usage is TRBV7-9 and J usage is TRBJ2-1, with D possibly matching TRBD1 (6 bases). Per the germline V gene, CDR1 is SEHNR and CDR2 is FQNEAQ (reference sequence). The CDR3 totals 14 residues. Trimming removed 5 bases from V and 2 bases from J, with 10 bases in between. The CDR3: CASSRGGTYNEQFF. The CDR3 nucleotides read TGTGCCAGCAGCCGAGGGGGAACCTACAATGAGCAGTTCTTC. The complete variable domain, with remaining parts taken from reference TRBV7-9 and TRBJ2-1, reads DTGVSQNPRHKITKRGQNVTFRCDPISEHNRLYWYRQTLGQGPEFLTYFQNEAQLEKSRLLSDRFSAERPKGSFSTLEIQRTEQGDSAMYLCASSRGGTYNEQFFGPGTRLTVL.

The V call is TRBV7-3, the J call TRBJ2-3; 8 bases are a match to TRBD2. V gave up 4 bases and J gave up 0 bases; unmatched junction bases: 3. Germline CDR1 is SGHTA and CDR2 is FQGTGA. This CDR3 comprises 15 residues. The chain's CDR3 is CASSSASGSTDTQYF. CDR3 nucleotides: TGTGCCAGCAGCTCTGCTAGCGGGAGCACAGATACGCAGTATTTT.

The chain is built from TRBV10-2 and TRBJ2-1, with 11 bases fitting TRBD2. CDR1 is WSHSY, CDR2 SAAADI, per germline. Trimming removed 4 bases from V and 5 bases from J; junction bases left unmatched: 4. The CDR3 is 15 residues long. This CDR3 is CASSVAGGRNNEQFF. Written as DNA, the CDR3 is TGCGCCAGCAGTGTAGCGGGGGGGCGGAACAATGAGCAGTTCTTC.

The CDR3 DNA follows: TGTGCCAGCAGTCCCCCTCGGGGCAGGACCGGGGAGCTGTTTTTT. Translation gives CASSPPRGRTGELFF. V is TRBV28 and J is TRBJ2-2; D possibly matches TRBD1 or TRBD2 (5 bases each). Germline V CDR1 and CDR2: MDHEN, SYDVKM. Trimming stripped 5 bases from V and 5 bases from J, with 15 bases between. This CDR3 is built from 15 residues.

This chain joins TRBV5-8 and TRBJ1-2, with a tentative D call TRBD1 (5 bases). V dropped 2 bases and J dropped 8 bases, with 16 bases sitting between them. The CDR3 runs 14 residues. Per germline, CDR1 SGHTS and CDR2 YDEGEE. The CDR3 nucleotides are TGTGCCAGCAGCTTTACGGCAGGGTTGATCGGCTACACCTTC. Protein product: CASSFTAGLIGYTF.

The chain links TRBV18 to TRBJ1-1; D gene unclear. Trimming stripped 2 bases from V and 4 bases from J, with 14 bases between. Germline loops: CDR1 KGHSH, CDR2 LQKENI. This CDR3 region has 15 residues. DNA for the CDR3: TGTGCCAGCTCACCAGAAAAAATCTCGGTCACTGAAGCTTTCTTT. This translates into CASSPEKISVTEAFF.

The J gene is TRBJ1-1, the V gene TRBV6-5; 8 bases agree with TRBD1. The trim removed 6 bases at V and 0 bases at J, leaving 3 bases unmatched. The CDR3 loop spans 14 amino acids. Germline V gene data show CDR1 as MNHEY and CDR2 as SVGAGI. The CDR3 region is CASRMDRVNTEAFF. DNA of the CDR3: TGTGCCAGCAGAATGGACAGGGTGAACACTGAAGCTTTCTTT.

The CDR3 DNA reads TGCAGTGCTAGTCACCCTAGCGGGAGGGCCTCCTACGAGCAGTACTTC. Residues: CSASHPSGRASYEQYF. The J gene is TRBJ2-7, the V gene TRBV20-1; TRBD2 matches 12 bases. Germline V gene lookup returns CDR1 DFQATT and CDR2 SNEGSKA (reference sequence). Trimming cost V 3 bases and J 0 bases; bases outside gene matches: 6. There are 16 residues in the CDR3.

The rearrangement joins TRBV5-1 to TRBJ2-7, with 11 bases that match TRBD1. This CDR3 spans 14 amino acids. Losses at the gene ends were 5 bases for V and 4 bases for J; bases not matched to a gene: 5. Germline V gene sequence: CDR1 SGHRS, CDR2 YFSETQ. CDR3 bases: TGCGCCAGCAGTCCGGGACAGGGGGAGTACGAGCAGTACTTC. This encodes CASSPGQGEYEQYF.

This chain joins TRBV20-1 and TRBJ1-5; D remains ambiguous. This CDR3 region has 11 residues. Germline CDR1 DFQATT, CDR2 SNEGSKA (reference sequence). V dropped 7 bases and J dropped 3 bases, with 7 bases sitting between them. The CDR3 DNA is TGCAGTGGGGGTGACAATCAGCCCCAGCATTTT. This gives the protein CSGGDNQPQHF.

A remark on this clone: Other DNA sequences in the same sample also yield this CDR3. This sequence joins TRBV7-3 and TRBJ2-1; D uncertain. CDR1 is SGHTA and CDR2 is FQGTGA in the germline V gene. The CDR3 is made up of 13 amino acids. The V gene lost 2 bases and the J gene lost 4 bases, with 6 bases spanning the gap. The CDR3 region has the DNA TGTGCCAGCAGCTTAGAGGCATACAATGAGCAGTTCTTC. Amino acids: CASSLEAYNEQFF. Drawing the rest from reference TRBV7-3 and TRBJ2-1, the complete variable domain is GAGVSQTPSNKVTEKGKYVELRCDPISGHTALYWYRQSLGQGPEFLIYFQGTGAADDSGLPNDRFFAVRPEGSVSTLKIQRTERGDSAVYLCASSLEAYNEQFFGPGTRLTVL.

The V and J genes are TRBV19 and TRBJ1-1; possible D gene TRBD1, 5 bases. Per germline, CDR1 LNHDA and CDR2 SQIVND (reference sequence). The CDR3 consists of 17 residues. Trimming took 3 bases from V and 0 from J, leaving 17 bases between them. In DNA form, the CDR3 reads TGTGCCAGTAGTATGACAGTTGGGTCCTTGATGAACACTGAAGCTTTCTTT. This encodes CASSMTVGSLMNTEAFF.

The chain combines TRBV5-1 with TRBJ2-5; unclear D gene. Trimming took off 2 bases at V and 1 base at J, with 6 bases between the two ends. CDR1 and CDR2 from the germline V gene are SGHRS and YFSETQ. This CDR3 has 13 residues. The CDR3 DNA reads as TGCGCCAGCAGCTTTAGTTTCCAAGAGACCCAGTACTTC. It encodes CASSFSFQETQYF.

The chain joins TRBV5-4 to TRBJ2-7, with 8 positions matching TRBD2. Germline V gene data show CDR1 as SGHNT and CDR2 as YYREEE (reference sequence). This CDR3 has 15 amino acids. The junction had 3 bases not matched to a gene; V was cut back by 0 bases and J by 1 base. The CDR3 DNA sequence: TGTGCCAGCAGCTTGGTAGCGGGGAATTCCTACGAGCAGTACTTC. Its protein is CASSLVAGNSYEQYF.

This clone has a single count. This chain joins TRBV3-1 (or the pseudogene TRBV3-2) and TRBJ1-1; D uncertain. CDR1 and CDR2 (germline): LGHDT, YNNKEL (reference sequence). Trimming removed 1 base from V and 4 bases from J, with 7 bases in between. This CDR3 has 13 amino acids. CDR3 protein: CASSQGSGTEAFF. CDR3 in DNA: TGTGCCAGCAGCCAAGGTTCGGGCACTGAAGCTTTCTTT.

The rearrangement joins TRBV7-2 to TRBJ2-5, with TRBD1 identical over 9 bases. V shed 0 bases and J 2 bases; nucleotides not matched to a gene: 7. Per the germline V gene, CDR1 is SGHTA and CDR2 is FQGNSA. The CDR3 spans 17 residues. CDR3 sequence reads: CASSLAPPGTGQETQYF. CDR3 sequence (DNA): TGTGCCAGCAGCTTAGCCCCCCCCGGGACAGGGCAAGAGACCCAGTACTTC.

V is TRBV11-1 and J is TRBJ2-1; 11 bases are a match to TRBD2. V shed 4 bases, J shed 7 bases, and the junction held 3 bases outside the gene matches. Germline CDR1 is SGHAT and CDR2 is FQDESV (reference sequence). This CDR3 region has 14 residues. The CDR3 DNA sequence: TGTGCCAGCAGCTATAGCGGGGGGGATAATGAGCAGTTCTTC. This encodes CASSYSGGDNEQFF.

The chain combines TRBV15 with TRBJ1-3; a possible D gene is TRBD1 (6 bases). Germline CDR1 and CDR2: LNHNV and YYDKDF (reference sequence). This CDR3 has 18 residues. Trimming shortened V by 1 base and J by 4 bases, and 20 bases separated the two germline ends. CDR3 sequence reads: CATSRVLAGGGSGNTIYF. The CDR3 DNA reads as TGTGCCACCAGCAGAGTTTTGGCGGGGGGCGGGTCGGGAAACACCATATATTTT.

This chain joins TRBV7-2 and TRBJ1-1, with D tentatively TRBD1 (5 bases). The CDR3 runs 13 residues. The ends were cut back, 5 bases at V and 2 bases at J, with 9 bases in the middle. From germline, CDR1 is SGHTA and CDR2 FQGNSA. The CDR3 loop is CASSATGNTEAFF. Written as DNA, the CDR3 is TGTGCCAGCAGCGCTACAGGAAACACTGAAGCTTTCTTT.